A single sample gave rise to the 14 T cell receptor beta chains below, sequenced in a study of T cell clones after liver transplantation. Clones were sequenced by immunoSEQ multiplex PCR, and TCRdb holds only the in-frame ones, with some missing. Among 50,000 or so clones listed, roughly nine tenths were seen once. The sample consisted of CD8+ T cells from blood, taken 12 months after liver transplant. These receptors originate from a human patient who received a liver transplant. The T cells may come from the graft donor.

There are a few counts of this clone. The chain couples TRBV14 to TRBJ2-1; possible D gene TRBD2, 6 bases. CDR3 size: 14 residues. Germline loops: CDR1 SGHDN, CDR2 FVKESK. V lost 4 bases and J lost 8, with 15 bases in between. Written as DNA, the CDR3 is TGTGCCAGCAGCCTGCGGGAACTAGTACATGAGCAGTTCTTC. This sequence encodes CASSLRELVHEQFF.

The chain links TRBV27 to TRBJ2-1; TRBD2 agrees at 9 bases. Looked up from germline, CDR1 is MNHEY and CDR2 is SMNVEV (reference sequence). The trim removed 4 bases at V and 4 bases at J, leaving 5 bases unmatched. The CDR3 runs 15 residues. The CDR3 protein is CASSYSGSPYNEQFF. The CDR3 bases are TGTGCCAGCAGTTATAGCGGGAGCCCGTACAATGAGCAGTTCTTC.

The chain employs TRBV27 and TRBJ2-7; D is perhaps TRBD2 (5 bases). CDR1 MNHEY and CDR2 SMNVEV come from the germline V gene (reference sequence). CDR3 size: 14 residues. V lost 2 bases and J lost 5, with 13 bases in between. In nucleotides, the CDR3 is TGTGCCAGCAGTTTAAGAGGGTGGGAGAACGAGCAGTACTTC. Amino acid sequence: CASSLRGWENEQYF.

The chain combines TRBV4-2 with TRBJ2-1, with D perhaps TRBD2 (6 bases). The CDR3 length is 17 residues. The V gene's germline CDR1 is LGHNA and CDR2 YNFKEQ. Trimming stripped 3 bases from V and 2 bases from J, with 17 bases between. The CDR3 protein is CASSHGAEGEAYNEQFF. The DNA of the CDR3 is TGTGCCAGCAGCCACGGAGCGGAGGGAGAGGCCTACAATGAGCAGTTCTTC.

The chain couples TRBV10-3 to TRBJ2-7, with D perhaps matching TRBD1 (6 bases). V lost 8 bases and J lost 4, with 12 bases in between. In germline, CDR1 is ENHRY, CDR2 SYGVKD. This CDR3 region has 12 residues. The CDR3 DNA is TGTGCCATCCAGGACAGCCGTTACGAGCAGTACTTC. Translated: CAIQDSRYEQYF.

The chain has TRBV19 and TRBJ1-1; no clear D gene. This CDR3 region has 14 residues. V was shortened by 2 bases and J by 2 bases, with 9 bases between the two germline ends. CDR1 is LNHDA and CDR2 is SQIVND in the germline V gene (reference sequence). CDR3 protein: CASSIMMANTEAFF. The CDR3 bases are TGTGCCAGTAGTATAATGATGGCCAACACTGAAGCTTTCTTT.

The chain recombines TRBV19 with TRBJ2-3, with D possibly called TRBD1 or TRBD2 (5 bases each). V lost 5 bases and J lost 2, with 14 bases in between. Germline CDR1 reads LNHDA; CDR2 reads SQIVND (reference sequence). This CDR3 comprises 15 residues. The CDR3 sequence: CASSPSGTLTDTQYF. The CDR3 region has the DNA TGTGCCAGTAGTCCCTCCGGGACCCTCACAGATACGCAGTATTTT.

The chain has TRBV14 and TRBJ2-7; D not resolved. This CDR3 is built from 12 residues. CDR1 is SGHDN, CDR2 FVKESK, per germline. The ends were cut back, 2 bases at V and 5 bases at J, with 7 bases in the middle. CDR3 in DNA: TGTGCCAGCAGCCAAATTCTCAACGAGCAGTACTTC. This gives the protein CASSQILNEQYF.

This clone has only a few counts. This chain joins TRBV5-6 and TRBJ1-1, with 7 bases fitting TRBD1. V shed 2 bases and J 1 base; nucleotides not matched to a gene: 8. Germline loops: CDR1 SGHDT, CDR2 YYEEEE. This CDR3 contains 16 residues. CDR3 loop: CASSFGTGDKNTEAFF. The DNA for the CDR3 is TGTGCCAGCAGCTTCGGCACAGGGGACAAGAACACTGAAGCTTTCTTT.

The chain carries TRBV19 and TRBJ2-3, with a weak D call TRBD2 (5 bases). The CDR3 spans 12 residues. V was shortened by 3 bases and J by 5 bases, with 6 bases between the two germline ends. CDR1 is LNHDA and CDR2 is SQIVND in the germline V gene (reference sequence). The CDR3 spells CASSMDLDTQYF. CDR3 in DNA: TGTGCCAGTAGTATGGACTTAGATACGCAGTATTTT.

This clone came up once. This chain connects TRBV7-2 to TRBJ1-2; D gene uncertain. This CDR3 region has 13 residues. Between the trimmed V and J ends, which lost 2 bases and 4 bases, there was a span of 8 bases. The germline V gene has CDR1 SGHTA and CDR2 FQGNSA. CDR3 DNA: TGTGCCAGCAGCTTATTACAATTCTATGGCTACACCTTC. Its protein is CASSLLQFYGYTF.

The chain carries TRBV4-3 and TRBJ1-1; D not certain. Germline lookup yields CDR1 LGHNA and CDR2 YSLEER. V was shortened by 0 bases and J by 3 bases, with 11 bases between the two germline ends. The CDR3 runs 15 residues. The CDR3 DNA reads as TGCGCCAGCAGCCAAGATCACGGGCAGGACACTGAAGCTTTCTTT. This encodes CASSQDHGQDTEAFF.

The V call is TRBV19, the J call TRBJ2-2; 7 bases agree with TRBD1. CDR1 LNHDA and CDR2 SQIVND come from the germline V gene (reference sequence). Unmatched junction bases numbered 10, after V lost 7 bases and J lost 5 bases. The CDR3 totals 15 residues. CDR3 amino acids: CASTDRTGVTGELFF. CDR3 bases: TGTGCCAGTACCGATCGGACAGGCGTAACCGGGGAGCTGTTTTTT.

The chain employs TRBV4-3 and TRBJ2-7, with 11 bases that match TRBD2. V gave up 1 base and J gave up 3 bases; unmatched junction bases: 2. The V gene's germline CDR1 is LGHNA and CDR2 YSLEER. The CDR3 has 15 residues. CDR3 amino acids: CASSQGLAGSYEQYF. In nucleotides, the CDR3 is TGCGCCAGCAGCCAAGGACTAGCGGGAAGCTACGAGCAGTACTTC.